These 25 T cell receptor beta chains share one sample of origin, sequenced in a study of blood T cell repertoires in COVID-19. TCRdb's table, derived via immunoSEQ multiplex PCR, lists solely in-frame clones and lacks some. The sample lists approximately 260,000 clones, 87% occurring once. What was sequenced was peripheral blood. These receptors came from a man aged 55 to 70 who had recovered from COVID-19.

The rearrangement links TRBV4-2 to TRBJ2-1, with 13 bases that match TRBD2. This CDR3 comprises 15 residues. J lost 10 bases, V lost 3 bases, and 6 bases had no gene match. CDR1 and CDR2 (germline): LGHNA, YNFKEQ. In DNA, the CDR3 is TGTGCCAGCAGCCAGAGACTAGCGGGGGGTTCCGAGCAGTTCTTC. It translates to CASSQRLAGGSEQFF.

This clone was counted once. The chain combines TRBV5-1 with TRBJ1-1; 8 positions match TRBD1. Germline CDR1 and CDR2: SGHRS and YFSETQ. J lost 0 bases, V lost 0 bases, and 10 bases had no gene match. This CDR3 contains 18 residues. The CDR3 sequence is CASSLGGKTGVLNTEAFF. The CDR3 region has the DNA TGCGCCAGCAGCTTGGGGGGAAAGACAGGGGTCCTGAACACTGAAGCTTTCTTT.

This sequence joins TRBV10-3 and TRBJ1-2; 9 bases are a match to TRBD1. CDR3 size: 15 residues. V trimming: 5 bases; J trimming: 6 bases; junction bases outside the gene matches: 10. The germline V gene encodes CDR1 ENHRY and CDR2 SYGVKD. DNA of the CDR3: TGTGCCATCAGTTTAGTCCGGGACAGGGAAAATGGCTACACCTTC. The encoded protein is CAISLVRDRENGYTF.

This clone has a count of ten or more. The rearrangement joins TRBV6-6 to TRBJ2-7; maybe TRBD1 (6 bases). Trimming left V 6 bases short and J 4 bases short, with 10 bases between. The length of the CDR3 is 12 residues. Looked up from germline, CDR1 is MNHNY and CDR2 is SVGAGI (reference sequence). The CDR3 loop reads CASRDSRYEQYV. The CDR3 coding sequence is TGTGCCAGCAGGGACAGCCGATACGAGCAGTACGTC.

The chain links TRBV24-1 to TRBJ1-2; 10 bases are shared with TRBD1. The CDR3 extends over 15 amino acids. Trimming cost V 7 bases and J 3 bases; bases outside gene matches: 7. Per the germline V gene, CDR1 is KGHDR and CDR2 is SFDVKD. CDR3 nucleotides: TGTGCCACCAGGGAGACAGGGGGCGGATACTATGGCTACACCTTC. It yields the protein CATRETGGGYYGYTF.

The V gene is TRBV9, the J gene TRBJ2-1, with TRBD2 matching over 12 bases. The CDR3 sequence is 16 residues long. Germline V gene sequence: CDR1 SGDLS, CDR2 YYNGEE. The trim removed 4 bases at V and 9 bases at J, leaving 11 bases unmatched. For the CDR3, the DNA is TGTGCCAGCAGCCCTCTCGGACTAGCGGGGTGGGGTGAGCAGTTCTTC. Translation: CASSPLGLAGWGEQFF. The full variable domain, in which reference TRBV9 and TRBJ2-1 provide the parts outside the CDR3, is DSGVTQTPKHLITATGQRVTLRCSPRSGDLSVYWYQQSLDQGLQFLIQYYNGEERAKGNILERFSAQQFPDLHSELNLSSLELGDSALYFCASSPLGLAGWGEQFFGPGTRLTVL.

The V gene is TRBV4-1, the J gene TRBJ2-3; 9 positions match TRBD2. The CDR3 consists of 15 residues. V lost 2 bases to trimming and J lost 2 bases; unmatched junction nucleotides: 2. Germline CDR1 MGHRA, CDR2 YSYEKL. The CDR3 coding sequence is TGCGCCAGCAGCCAACTAGCGGGGAACACAGATACGCAGTATTTT. Encoded protein: CASSQLAGNTDTQYF.

This chain connects TRBV19 to TRBJ2-3, with TRBD1 matching 7 bases. Germline CDR1 LNHDA, CDR2 SQIVND (reference sequence). V lost 3 bases and J lost 5; bases outside the gene matches: 11. The CDR3 covers 16 residues. The CDR3 DNA sequence: TGTGCCAGTAGTATGGACAGGATCGGTTCATTAGATACGCAGTATTTT. It is translated as CASSMDRIGSLDTQYF. Looking up the rest from reference TRBV19 and TRBJ2-3 gives the full variable domain: DGGITQSPKYLFRKEGQNVTLSCEQNLNHDAMYWYRQDPGQGLRLIYYSQIVNDFQKGDIAEGYSVSREKKESFPLTVTSAQKNPTAFYLCASSMDRIGSLDTQYFGPGTRLTVL.

This clone was picked up one time. The chain uses TRBV30 and TRBJ1-5; D possibly corresponds to TRBD1 (6 bases). Trimming removed 7 bases from V and 6 bases from J, with 16 bases in between. Germline CDR1 and CDR2: GTSNPN and SVGIG (reference sequence). The CDR3 length is 13 residues. CDR3 DNA sequence: TGTGCCTTGAACCAGGGGAGGGGTCAGCCCCAGCATTTT. Translated, it gives CALNQGRGQPQHF.

The rearrangement uses TRBV5-6 and TRBJ2-1; 9 bases map to TRBD2. J lost 4 bases, V lost 2 bases, and 7 bases had no gene match. The CDR3 covers 16 residues. Germline V gene lookup returns CDR1 SGHDT and CDR2 YYEEEE. For the CDR3, the DNA is TGTGCCAGCAGCTTTGAACGTCTAGCGGGATACAATGAGCAGTTCTTC. As protein: CASSFERLAGYNEQFF.

J is TRBJ1-4 and V is TRBV27, with a weak D call TRBD1 (6 bases). Trimming removed 6 bases from V and 3 bases from J, with 17 bases in between. Germline V lookup: CDR1 MNHEY, CDR2 SMNVEV (reference sequence). The CDR3 is 16 residues long. CDR3 DNA sequence: TGTGCCAGCAGCCGAACAGGGTTTGAATCTAATGAAAAACTGTTTTTT. Translation gives CASSRTGFESNEKLFF.

The gene calls are TRBV3-1 (or the pseudogene TRBV3-2) and TRBJ2-1; weak D call: TRBD2 (7 bases). This CDR3 contains 15 residues. V lost 3 bases and J 7 bases, leaving 16 bases between the germline ends. Germline V CDR1 and CDR2: LGHDT, YNNKEL (reference sequence). CDR3 region: CASSHGGALGNEQFF. The CDR3 DNA is TGTGCCAGCAGCCATGGGGGGGCCTTGGGTAATGAGCAGTTCTTC.

The J gene is TRBJ1-2, the V gene TRBV6-5; D is possibly TRBD1 (5 bases). The V end lost 5 bases, the J end lost 4 bases, and 14 bases lay between the germline ends. Per germline, CDR1 MNHEY and CDR2 SVGAGI. This CDR3 is built from 14 residues. CDR3 coding DNA: TGTGCCAGCAGTACGATCAGGGAAGCCTATGGCTACACCTTC. Encoded protein: CASSTIREAYGYTF.

The chain employs TRBV7-9 and TRBJ1-5; 7 bases match TRBD1. Unmatched junction bases numbered 12, after V lost 5 bases and J lost 8 bases. In germline, CDR1 is SEHNR, CDR2 FQNEAQ (reference sequence). This CDR3 contains 15 residues. CDR3 nucleotide sequence: TGTGCCAGCAGCCCAGGACAGGTTCTAGGTGAGCCCCAGCATTTT. This codes for CASSPGQVLGEPQHF.

The rearrangement uses TRBV9 and TRBJ1-1; TRBD1 matches at 8 bases. The J segment lost 5 bases and the V segment lost 1 base, leaving 7 bases of the junction unmatched. Germline V gene sequence: CDR1 SGDLS, CDR2 YYNGEE. The CDR3 runs 15 residues. DNA for the CDR3: TGTGCCAGCAGCGTATTATCAGGGGGCCTGACTGAAGCTTTCTTT. Protein sequence: CASSVLSGGLTEAFF.

This clone has only a few counts. The genes are TRBV19 and TRBJ2-3; D call uncertain. V was trimmed by 3 bases and J by 6 bases, leaving 4 bases between them. Germline V gene lookup returns CDR1 LNHDA and CDR2 SQIVND (reference sequence). CDR3 size: 11 residues. The CDR3 nucleotides are TGTGCCAGTAGTATGAGTGATACGCAGTATTTT. Amino acids: CASSMSDTQYF.

Notes on this clone: Other DNA sequences from this sample encode an identical CDR3 as well. V usage is TRBV5-1 and J usage is TRBJ2-7; TRBD1 matches at 10 bases. Per germline, CDR1 SGHRS and CDR2 YFSETQ. With V trimmed by 4 bases and J by 4 bases, 5 bases remained unmatched. CDR3 length equals 14 residues. The CDR3 spells CASSLDRGGYEQYF. Written as DNA, the CDR3 is TGCGCCAGCAGCCTGGACAGGGGGGGATACGAGCAGTACTTC.

The chain recombines TRBV27 with TRBJ1-1, with a weak D call TRBD1 (5 bases). In germline, CDR1 is MNHEY, CDR2 SMNVEV (reference sequence). V gave up 6 bases and J gave up 8 bases, with 19 bases separating them. This CDR3 contains 14 residues. CDR3: CASSSTQGAVEAFF. The CDR3, as DNA: TGTGCCAGCAGCTCAACTCAAGGGGCCGTAGAAGCTTTCTTT.

This chain uses TRBV19 with TRBJ1-5; D gene ambiguous. V was clipped by 1 base and J by 0 bases, with 10 bases between them. Germline CDR1 LNHDA, CDR2 SQIVND (reference sequence). The CDR3 is made up of 16 amino acids. CDR3 sequence: CASSIGAGYSNQPQHF. The DNA of the CDR3 is TGTGCCAGTAGTATAGGGGCAGGCTATAGCAATCAGCCCCAGCATTTT.

This clone was recorded only once. The chain has TRBV29-1 and TRBJ2-7, with 10 bases fitting TRBD1. The CDR3 has 12 amino acids. Germline V lookup: CDR1 SQVTM, CDR2 ANQGSEA. Germline trimming cut 7 bases from V and 5 bases from J; bases unmatched to any gene: 5. CDR3 in amino acids: CSAGDRGNEQYF. The DNA for the CDR3 is TGCAGCGCCGGGGACAGGGGCAACGAGCAGTACTTC.

This clone occurred once. V gene TRBV2 combines with J gene TRBJ1-6; D remains unclear. Deletions cut 2 bases from V and 3 bases from J, with 8 bases between. Germline CDR1 SNHLY, CDR2 FYNNEI. This CDR3 spans 15 amino acids. DNA of the CDR3: TGTGCCAGCAGTGAAACGGGGAACTATAATTCACCCCTCCACTTT. As protein: CASSETGNYNSPLHF.

This chain uses TRBV30 with TRBJ1-2, with a possible D match to TRBD1 (6 bases). The CDR3 is 14 amino acids. Trimming took off 0 bases at V and 7 bases at J, with 15 bases between the two ends. Germline V CDR1 and CDR2: GTSNPN, SVGIG (reference sequence). The CDR3 sequence is CAWSVKRGGRGYTF. Here the CDR3 DNA reads TGTGCCTGGAGTGTGAAACGAGGGGGACGTGGCTACACCTTC.

V and J are TRBV5-6 and TRBJ1-5, with 7 nucleotides matching TRBD1. The CDR3 contains 15 residues. Germline CDR1 SGHDT, CDR2 YYEEEE. Trimming at V came to 4 bases and at J to 6 bases, leaving 10 bases not matched to a gene. The CDR3 nucleotides are TGTGCCAGCAGCCATCAGAGGGGGCTGACTCAGCCCCAGCATTTT. Protein: CASSHQRGLTQPQHF.

In its sample, this clone was seen a few times. The rearrangement uses TRBV9 and TRBJ2-3; 7 positions agree with TRBD1. V gave up 3 bases and J gave up 4 bases; unmatched junction bases: 8. The CDR3 extends over 15 amino acids. Germline values: CDR1 SGDLS, CDR2 YYNGEE. The CDR3 region is CASSDTGVRADTQYF. CDR3 DNA sequence: TGTGCCAGCAGCGACACAGGGGTTAGGGCAGATACGCAGTATTTT.

The chain has TRBV28 and TRBJ1-2, with TRBD1 identical over 9 bases. Germline V gene sequence: CDR1 MDHEN, CDR2 SYDVKM. The CDR3 loop spans 15 amino acids. The V segment lost 10 bases and the J segment 8 bases; nucleotides outside the gene matches: 17. The CDR3 region is CATKAGTGSTEGYTF. Written as DNA, the CDR3 is TGTGCCACCAAAGCGGGGACAGGGTCCACCGAGGGCTACACCTTC.